The T cell receptor beta chain described here comes from a study of cytomegalovirus exposure and HLA in healthy donors. Points from the study as a whole: Generally TCR sequences proved uncommon, though certain public TCRs appeared in numerous donors.

An approximately 130-subject validation cohort, separate from the approximately 670-subject first cohort, supplied the donors. Notes on this clone: Its target is unknown.

This CDR3 is 15 amino acids long. CDR1 and CDR2 (germline): SQVTM, ANQGSEA. Trimming removed 1 base from V and 5 bases from J, with 14 bases in between. Measured with immunoSEQ multiplex PCR; TCRdb has only the in-frame clones, and not every one. The data contain around 140,000 clones, 85% to 90% of them singletons. This rearrangement joins TRBV29-1 to TRBJ2-2; possibly TRBD2 for D (6 bases). Input material: PBMCs. The TCR originated in a man younger than 35 in good health and CMV-seropositive. Written as DNA, the CDR3 is TGCAGCGTTGAAGCCTCCGGGAGTGAGACCGGGGAGCTGTTTTTT. The encoded protein is CSVEASGSETGELFF.